This T cell receptor (beta chain) was captured by sequencing in a study of cytomegalovirus exposure and HLA in healthy donors. This clone was found a few times. PCR primers comprised 60 Vbeta and 13 Jbeta primers. Clones were sequenced by immunoSEQ multiplex PCR, and TCRdb holds only the in-frame ones, with some missing. The sample lists around 110,000 clones; roughly three quarters were seen once. The V and J ends lost 6 bases and 4 bases respectively, with 13 bases between them. The germline gives CDR1 SQVTM, CDR2 ANQGSEA. The CDR3 has 12 residues. Sequencing was done on a sample of PBMCs. The TCR sequence derives from a man younger than 45 in good health and CMV-seropositive. The chain is built from TRBV29-1 and TRBJ2-7; possibly TRBD1 for D (6 bases). CDR3 sequence (DNA): TGCAGCGTAGCAGTAACAGGGTACGAGCAGTACTTC. Protein sequence: CSVAVTGYEQYF.